The next 18 T cell receptor beta chains were all read from a single sample in a study of blood T cell repertoires in COVID-19. Clones were sequenced by immunoSEQ multiplex PCR, and TCRdb holds only the in-frame ones, with some missing. This sample carries around 290,000 clones, 85% to 90% of them seen once, and the ten largest clones take around 2%. Source material: PBMCs or T cells enriched from blood (not recorded which). These receptors all come from a woman aged 60 to 75 in a cohort exposed to, infected with or recovered from COVID-19 (not recorded which).

The J gene is TRBJ1-2, the V gene TRBV29-1, with 8 bases that match TRBD1. CDR3 length equals 13 residues. The J segment lost 6 bases and the V segment lost 4 bases, leaving 7 bases of the junction unmatched. Germline V gene lookup returns CDR1 SQVTM and CDR2 ANQGSEA. CDR3 in amino acids: CSVGTGTGNGYTF. The CDR3 coding sequence is TGCAGCGTTGGTACGGGGACAGGAAATGGCTACACCTTC.

The V and J genes are TRBV27 and TRBJ2-3; the D gene is possibly TRBD2 (5 bases). V lost 0 bases, J lost 1 base, and 11 bases lay in between. Looked up from germline, CDR1 is MNHEY and CDR2 is SMNVEV (reference sequence). The CDR3 sequence is 16 residues long. CDR3 DNA sequence: TGTGCCAGCAGTTTATCTTTGGACTCTCGCACAGATACGCAGTATTTT. Encoded protein: CASSLSLDSRTDTQYF.

The chain joins TRBV7-2 to TRBJ2-5; 9 nucleotides agree with TRBD1. Germline V gives CDR1 SGHTA, CDR2 FQGNSA. With 4 bases clipped from V and 2 bases from J, the junction kept 2 bases outside the gene matches. The CDR3 totals 14 residues. The CDR3 reads CASSSDRGQETQYF. CDR3 bases: TGTGCCAGCAGCTCAGACAGGGGGCAAGAGACCCAGTACTTC.

J is TRBJ2-2 and V is TRBV10-1; 10 bases fit TRBD2. CDR3 size: 16 residues. The V gene end was trimmed by 3 bases and the J gene end by 6 bases; junction bases not matched to a gene: 7. Germline V gene lookup returns CDR1 WNHNN and CDR2 SYGVQD (reference sequence). CDR3 residues: CASSETLAGPAGELFF. For the CDR3, the DNA is TGCGCCAGCAGTGAAACACTAGCGGGACCGGCCGGGGAGCTGTTTTTT.

This clone has a count of ten or more. The gene calls are TRBV24-1 and TRBJ2-7, with no clear D. The CDR3 is made up of 15 amino acids. V was trimmed by 2 bases and J by 6 bases, leaving 16 bases between them. CDR1 and CDR2 (germline): KGHDR, SFDVKD. The CDR3 nucleotides are TGTGCCACCAGTGATTCAGCCAGGAAGGTGGGCGAGCAGTACTTC. Its translation is CATSDSARKVGEQYF.

The rearrangement uses TRBV20-1 and TRBJ1-2; D ambiguous. V lost 3 bases and J 13 bases, leaving 18 bases between the germline ends. CDR3 length: 12 amino acids. Germline V lookup: CDR1 DFQATT, CDR2 SNEGSKA (reference sequence). CDR3 residues: CSASRGSLGGTF. The CDR3 region has the DNA TGCAGTGCTAGTCGAGGGTCCCTCGGAGGCACCTTC.

The chain combines TRBV28 with TRBJ2-7; the D gene is possibly TRBD1 (6 bases). Germline V CDR1 and CDR2: MDHEN, SYDVKM. Deletions cut 2 bases from V and 7 bases from J, with 12 bases between. This CDR3 has 13 residues. The CDR3 coding sequence is TGTGCCAGCAGTTTACCGGGGACACCAGAGCAGTACTTC. Translation gives CASSLPGTPEQYF.

This chain uses TRBV4-3 with TRBJ1-2; D call uncertain. This CDR3 contains 13 residues. The germline gives CDR1 LGHNA, CDR2 YSLEER. V dropped 2 bases and J dropped 2 bases, with 6 bases sitting between them. CDR3 nucleotide sequence: TGCGCCAGCAGCCAACTAGACAACTATGGCTACACCTTC. As protein: CASSQLDNYGYTF.

The J gene is TRBJ2-3, the V gene TRBV2; 9 bases agree with TRBD2. The CDR3 has 18 residues. The germline CDR1 and CDR2 sequences are SNHLY and FYNNEI. Unmatched junction bases numbered 12, after V lost 3 bases and J lost 2 bases. CDR3 sequence: CASSDHQRGLAPTDTQYF. The DNA of the CDR3 is TGTGCCAGCAGTGACCACCAAAGGGGACTAGCTCCCACAGATACGCAGTATTTT.

The chain joins TRBV5-4 to TRBJ2-2; 8 positions agree with TRBD1. The CDR3 has 15 amino acids. The germline V gene has CDR1 SGHNT and CDR2 YYREEE (reference sequence). V lost 4 bases and J lost 4; bases outside the gene matches: 6. CDR3 protein: CASSPGQVSTGELFF. CDR3 nucleotides: TGTGCCAGCAGCCCGGGACAGGTCTCCACCGGGGAGCTGTTTTTT. Using reference TRBV5-4 and TRBJ2-2 for the parts outside the CDR3, the full variable domain is ETGVTQSPTHLIKTRGQQVTLRCSSQSGHNTVSWYQQALGQGPQFIFQYYREEENGRGNFPPRFSGLQFPNYSSELNVNALELDDSALYLCASSPGQVSTGELFFGEGSRLTVL.

CDR3 in amino acids: CASSLKASSAGGFGEQYF. CDR3 nucleotides: TGTGCCAGCAGTTTAAAGGCCAGTTCGGCGGGAGGATTCGGCGAGCAGTACTTC. The J gene is TRBJ2-7, the V gene TRBV27; TRBD2 agrees at 8 bases. The CDR3 consists of 18 residues. V shed 2 bases, J shed 6 bases, and the junction held 18 bases outside the gene matches. Germline V CDR1 and CDR2: MNHEY, SMNVEV (reference sequence).

To note about this clone: One end of the junction is discordant with germline, which a read error may explain. This chain connects TRBV7-7 to TRBJ2-1, with 9 bases identical to TRBD2. CDR1 is SSHAT and CDR2 is FNYEAQ in the germline V gene (reference sequence). CDR3 length equals 16 residues. The CDR3 DNA reads as TGTGCTAGCAGCTTAGTAGCTAGCGGGGCGATCAATGAGCAGTTCTTC. Its protein is CASSLVASGAINEQFF.

The chain has TRBV5-5 and TRBJ1-5; 9 nucleotides match TRBD1. V gave up 0 bases and J gave up 7 bases; unmatched junction bases: 8. CDR3 length equals 16 residues. Germline assignment: CDR1 SGHKS and CDR2 YYEKEE (reference sequence). For the CDR3, the DNA is TGTGCCAGCAGCTTGGTGGTACAGGGGGCTGGGCAGCCCCAGCATTTT. Its translation is CASSLVVQGAGQPQHF.

The chain links TRBV15 to TRBJ2-1; 13 nucleotides line up with TRBD2. Germline CDR1 is LNHNV and CDR2 is YYDKDF (reference sequence). The ends lost 5 bases at V and 0 bases at J; junction bases unmatched: 4. This CDR3 is built from 17 residues. Here the CDR3 reads CATSSRLAGGSYNEQFF. Here the CDR3 DNA reads TGTGCCACCAGCTCCCGACTAGCGGGGGGCTCCTACAATGAGCAGTTCTTC.

The CDR3 reads CASSELQGSYGYTF. The CDR3 DNA sequence: TGCGCCAGCAGTGAACTGCAGGGATCCTATGGCTACACCTTC. The rearrangement uses TRBV10-2 and TRBJ1-2; D may be TRBD1 (5 bases). Germline values: CDR1 WSHSY, CDR2 SAAADI. The V gene lost 3 bases and the J gene lost 4 bases, with 12 bases spanning the gap. This CDR3 spans 14 amino acids.

The rearrangement links TRBV13 to TRBJ1-6, with TRBD1 matching 7 bases. J lost 9 bases, V lost 6 bases, and 8 bases had no gene match. The CDR3 contains 14 residues. The germline CDR1 and CDR2 sequences are PRHDT and FYEKMQ (reference sequence). The CDR3 DNA sequence: TGTGCCAGCAGAACCACAGGGGAGTTTTCACCCCTCCACTTT. It encodes CASRTTGEFSPLHF.

The table lists this clone with a count of one. The chain combines TRBV6-5 with TRBJ1-3; the match to TRBD1 covers 8 bases. The CDR3 sequence is 15 residues long. V shed 4 bases and J 4 bases; nucleotides not matched to a gene: 6. The germline V gene has CDR1 MNHEY and CDR2 SVGAGI. The CDR3: CASSLTGGSGNTIYF. CDR3 nucleotides: TGTGCCAGCAGTTTAACAGGGGGATCGGGAAACACCATATATTTT.

This rearrangement joins TRBV7-9 to TRBJ2-7; the match to TRBD1 covers 10 bases. V lost 6 bases to trimming and J lost 4 bases; unmatched junction nucleotides: 9. The CDR3 is 15 amino acids. CDR1 is SEHNR and CDR2 is FQNEAQ in the germline V gene (reference sequence). CDR3 DNA: TGTGCCAGCAGGGATCCCGGGACAGGGGTATACGAGCAGTACTTC. It translates to CASRDPGTGVYEQYF.